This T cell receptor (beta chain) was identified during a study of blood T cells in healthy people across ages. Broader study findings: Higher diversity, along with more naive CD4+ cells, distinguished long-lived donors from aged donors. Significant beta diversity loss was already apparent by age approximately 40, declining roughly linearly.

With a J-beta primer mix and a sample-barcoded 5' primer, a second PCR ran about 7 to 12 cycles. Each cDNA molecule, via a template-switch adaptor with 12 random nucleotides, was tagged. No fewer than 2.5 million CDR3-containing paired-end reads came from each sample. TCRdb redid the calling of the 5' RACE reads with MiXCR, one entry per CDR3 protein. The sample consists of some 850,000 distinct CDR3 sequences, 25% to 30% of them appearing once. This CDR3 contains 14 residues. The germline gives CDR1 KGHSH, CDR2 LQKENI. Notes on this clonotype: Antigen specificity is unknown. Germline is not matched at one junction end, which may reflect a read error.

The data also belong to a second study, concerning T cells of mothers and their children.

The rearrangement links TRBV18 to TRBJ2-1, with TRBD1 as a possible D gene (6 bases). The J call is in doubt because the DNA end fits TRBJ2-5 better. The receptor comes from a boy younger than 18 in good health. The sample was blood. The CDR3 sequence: CASSARTAQEAQYF. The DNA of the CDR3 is TGTGCCAGCTCAGCCCGGACAGCCCAAGAGGCCCAGTACTTC.